This TCR beta chain is from a study of T cells after yellow fever vaccination. TCRdb recomputed calls from the 5' RACE reads with MiXCR, one row per CDR3 protein. The sample records about 360,000 distinct CDR3 sequences, around 6.4% being singletons. Comments on this clonotype: Its antigen is as yet unknown.

The study's findings and limits: Abundant bulk-derived clonotypes could contaminate FACS-sorted repertoires. Only a minor proportion of clonotypes was detected across both CD4 and CD8 compartments.

Sequencing was performed on PBMCs, taken 5 days after the yellow fever booster vaccination. The TCR comes from a man younger than 45 who received the YFV17D yellow fever vaccine.

CDR3 region: CASSPRAGGTDTQYF. The CDR3 DNA is TGTGCCAGCAGCCCCAGAGCGGGAGGTACAGATACGCAGTATTTT. This chain links TRBV9 with TRBJ2-3; 9 bases fit TRBD2. Germline V gene lookup returns CDR1 SGDLS and CDR2 YYNGEE. V dropped 4 bases and J dropped 3; count of bases not matched to a gene: 6. This CDR3 contains 15 residues.